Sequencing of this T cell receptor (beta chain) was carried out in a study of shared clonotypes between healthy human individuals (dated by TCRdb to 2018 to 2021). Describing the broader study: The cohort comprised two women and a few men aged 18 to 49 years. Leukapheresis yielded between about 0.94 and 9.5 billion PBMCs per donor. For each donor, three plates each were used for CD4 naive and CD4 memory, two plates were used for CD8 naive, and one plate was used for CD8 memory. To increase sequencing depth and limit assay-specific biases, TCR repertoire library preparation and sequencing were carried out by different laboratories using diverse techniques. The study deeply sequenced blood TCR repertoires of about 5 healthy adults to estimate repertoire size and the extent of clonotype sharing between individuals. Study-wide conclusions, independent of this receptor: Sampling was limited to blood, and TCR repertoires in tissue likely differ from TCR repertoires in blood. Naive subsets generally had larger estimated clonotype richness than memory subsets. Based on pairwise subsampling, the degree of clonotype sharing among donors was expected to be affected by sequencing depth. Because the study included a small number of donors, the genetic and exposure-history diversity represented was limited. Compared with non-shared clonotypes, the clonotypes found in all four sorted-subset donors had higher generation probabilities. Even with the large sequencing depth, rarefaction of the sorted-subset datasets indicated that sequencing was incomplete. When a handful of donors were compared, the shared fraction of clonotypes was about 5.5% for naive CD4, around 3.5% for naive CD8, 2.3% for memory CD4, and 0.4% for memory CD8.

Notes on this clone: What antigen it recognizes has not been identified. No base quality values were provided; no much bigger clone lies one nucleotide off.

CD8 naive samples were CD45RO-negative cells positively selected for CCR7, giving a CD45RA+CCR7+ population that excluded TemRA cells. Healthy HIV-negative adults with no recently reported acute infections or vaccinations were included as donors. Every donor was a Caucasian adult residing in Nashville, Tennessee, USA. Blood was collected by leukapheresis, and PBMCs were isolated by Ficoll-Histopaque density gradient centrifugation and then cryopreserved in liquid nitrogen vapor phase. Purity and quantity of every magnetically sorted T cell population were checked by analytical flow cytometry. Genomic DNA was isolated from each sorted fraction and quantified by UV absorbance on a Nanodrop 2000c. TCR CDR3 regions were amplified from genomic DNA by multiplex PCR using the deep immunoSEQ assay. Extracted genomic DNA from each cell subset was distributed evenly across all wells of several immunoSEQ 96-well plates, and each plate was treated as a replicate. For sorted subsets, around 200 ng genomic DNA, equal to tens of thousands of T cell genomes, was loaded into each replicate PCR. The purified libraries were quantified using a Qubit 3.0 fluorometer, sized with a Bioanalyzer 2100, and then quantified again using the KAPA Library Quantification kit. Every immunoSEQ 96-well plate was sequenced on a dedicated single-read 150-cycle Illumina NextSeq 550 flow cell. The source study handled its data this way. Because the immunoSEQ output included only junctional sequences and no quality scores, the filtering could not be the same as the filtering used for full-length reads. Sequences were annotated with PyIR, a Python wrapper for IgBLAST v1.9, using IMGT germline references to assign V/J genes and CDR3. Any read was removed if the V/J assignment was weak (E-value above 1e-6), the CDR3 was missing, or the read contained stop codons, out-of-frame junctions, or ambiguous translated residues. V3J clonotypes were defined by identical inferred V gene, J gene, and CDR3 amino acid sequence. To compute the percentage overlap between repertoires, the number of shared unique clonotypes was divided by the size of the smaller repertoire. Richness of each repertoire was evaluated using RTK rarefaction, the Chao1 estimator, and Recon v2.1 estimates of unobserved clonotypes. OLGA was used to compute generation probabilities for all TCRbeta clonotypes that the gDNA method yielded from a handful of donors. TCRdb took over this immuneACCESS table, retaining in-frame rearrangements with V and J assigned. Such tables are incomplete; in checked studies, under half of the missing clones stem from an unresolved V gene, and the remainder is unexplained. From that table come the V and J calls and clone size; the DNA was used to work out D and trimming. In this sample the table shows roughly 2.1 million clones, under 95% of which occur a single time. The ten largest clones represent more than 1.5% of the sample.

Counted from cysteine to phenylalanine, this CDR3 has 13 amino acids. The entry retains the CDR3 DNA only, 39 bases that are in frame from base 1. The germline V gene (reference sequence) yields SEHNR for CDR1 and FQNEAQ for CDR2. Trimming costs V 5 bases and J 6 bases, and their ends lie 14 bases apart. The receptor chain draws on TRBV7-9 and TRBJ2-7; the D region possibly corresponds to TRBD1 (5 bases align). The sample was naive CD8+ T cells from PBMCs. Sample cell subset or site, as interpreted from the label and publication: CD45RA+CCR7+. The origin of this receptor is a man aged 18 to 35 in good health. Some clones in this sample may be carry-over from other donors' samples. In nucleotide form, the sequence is TGTGCCAGCAGCCCCCTGGGCAGGGTCGAGCAGTACTTC. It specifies CASSPLGRVEQYF.